This TCR beta chain was retrieved from a study of cytomegalovirus exposure and HLA in healthy donors. PCR was performed using 60 Vbeta and 13 Jbeta primers. Sequencing used immunoSEQ multiplex PCR; TCRdb keeps in-frame clones, though not all of them. Of 100,000 to 150,000 clones listed, around 8.5% are singletons. Study results and caveats: Analyses of presence and absence presupposed an approximately uniform sequencing depth across donors.

The germline V gene encodes CDR1 MNHEY and CDR2 SVGAGI. The CDR3 sequence is 16 residues long. The ends lost 3 bases at V and 4 bases at J; junction bases unmatched: 6. This clone has just a few counts. Antigen specificity is unknown. The source material was PBMCs. The chain joins TRBV6-5 to TRBJ1-6, with TRBD1 matching 7 bases. This TCR was sampled from a middle-aged man in good health and CMV-seronegative. The CDR3 DNA follows: TGTGCCAGCAGTTATGGGACAGATCTTTATAATTCACCCCTCCACTTT. Its translation: CASSYGTDLYNSPLHF.